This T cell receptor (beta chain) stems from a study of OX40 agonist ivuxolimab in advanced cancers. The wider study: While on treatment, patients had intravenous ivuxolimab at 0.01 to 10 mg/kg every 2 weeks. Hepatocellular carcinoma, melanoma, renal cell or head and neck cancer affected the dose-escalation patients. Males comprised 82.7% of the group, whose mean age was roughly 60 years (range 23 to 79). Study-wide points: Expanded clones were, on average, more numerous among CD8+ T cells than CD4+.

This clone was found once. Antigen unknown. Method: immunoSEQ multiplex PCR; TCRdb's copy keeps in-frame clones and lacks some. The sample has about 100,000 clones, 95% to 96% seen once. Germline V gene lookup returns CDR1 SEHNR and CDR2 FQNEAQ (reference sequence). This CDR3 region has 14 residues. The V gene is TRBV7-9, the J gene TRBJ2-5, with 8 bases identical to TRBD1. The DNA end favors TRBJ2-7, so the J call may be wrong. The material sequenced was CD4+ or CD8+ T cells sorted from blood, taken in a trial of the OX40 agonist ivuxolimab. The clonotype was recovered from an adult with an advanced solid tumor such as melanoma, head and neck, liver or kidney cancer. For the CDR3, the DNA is TGTGCCAGCAGCGAACGGGACAGGTACTACGAGCAGTACTTC. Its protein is CASSERDRYYEQYF.